This T cell receptor (beta chain) came from a study of technical replicates of blood from several donors. The repertoire was sequenced with immunoSEQ multiplex PCR; TCRdb's copy has only in-frame clones and lacks some. The table has 75,000 to 85,000 clones, about 94% seen once; the top ten hold about 0.37%. This CDR3 is 14 amino acids long. Germline-derived CDR1 and CDR2 are SEHNR and FQNEAQ (reference sequence). V lost 5 bases to trimming and J lost 4 bases; unmatched junction nucleotides: 5. Sequencing input: T cells isolated from PBMCs. This receptor was identified in a human donor in good health. V is TRBV7-9 and J is TRBJ1-1, with 9 bases matching TRBD1. CDR3 nucleotides: TGTGCCAGCAGCCCGGTGACAGGGGGCACTGAAGCTTTCTTT. This gives the protein CASSPVTGGTEAFF.